Given below is one TCR beta chain in context. Antigen unknown. Each CDR3 protein gets one entry after TCRdb re-called the reads with MiXCR. The table shows about 740,000 distinct CDR3 sequences, with roughly 35% occurring only once. The data originate from a study of T cell repertoires in cytomegalovirus infection. Study-level points and caveats: Summed frequency of shared TCR beta families picked out CMV carriers who also had the relevant HLA.

The germline V gene encodes CDR1 SGHVS and CDR2 FNYEAQ. CDR3 size: 15 residues. The J segment lost 1 base and the V segment lost 5 bases, leaving 8 bases of the junction unmatched. The TCR was taken from a human donor in good health (CMV status not recorded). Some clones in this sample may be carry-over from other donors' samples. Specimen: PBMCs. The genes are TRBV7-6 and TRBJ2-7; 7 bases agree with TRBD1. CDR3 sequence: CASSGTGVGSYEQYF. For the CDR3, the DNA is TGTGCCAGCAGCGGAACAGGGGTTGGTTCCTACGAGCAGTACTTC. Drawing the rest from reference TRBV7-6 and TRBJ2-7, the complete variable domain is GAGVSQSPRYKVTKRGQDVALRCDPISGHVSLYWYRQALGQGPEFLTYFNYEAQQDKSGLPNDRFSAERPEGSISTLTIQRTEQRDSAMYRCASSGTGVGSYEQYFGPGTRLTVT.